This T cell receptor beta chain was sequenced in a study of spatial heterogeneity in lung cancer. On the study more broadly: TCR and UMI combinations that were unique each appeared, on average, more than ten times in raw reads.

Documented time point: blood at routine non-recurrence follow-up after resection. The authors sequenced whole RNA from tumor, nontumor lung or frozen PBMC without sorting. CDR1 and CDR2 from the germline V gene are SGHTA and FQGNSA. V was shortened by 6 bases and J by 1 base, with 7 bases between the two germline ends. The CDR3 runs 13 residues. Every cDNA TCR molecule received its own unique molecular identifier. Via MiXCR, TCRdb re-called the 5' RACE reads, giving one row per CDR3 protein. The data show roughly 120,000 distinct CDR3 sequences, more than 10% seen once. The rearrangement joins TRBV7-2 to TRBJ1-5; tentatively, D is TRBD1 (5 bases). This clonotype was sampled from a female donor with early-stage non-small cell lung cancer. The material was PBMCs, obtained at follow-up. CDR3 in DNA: TGTGCCAGCAGAGGGGACAGCAATCAGCCCCAGCATTTT. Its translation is CASRGDSNQPQHF.